The source of this T cell receptor (beta chain) is a study of CD8+ T cells in alopecia areata. Study-level information: Each day, treated patients took oral tofacitinib twice, at 5 to 10 mg per dose.

As the sequencing template, cDNA was produced by extracting RNA and reverse transcribing it. Profiled with immunoSEQ multiplex PCR; TCRdb holds only in-frame clones, not every one. The sample comprises more than 95,000 clones, 70% to 90% of which are singletons, and 11% rests with the top ten. Treatment in this sample: oral pan-JAK inhibitor, 5-10 mg twice daily. Those with alopecia areata gave lesional scalp punch biopsies and peripheral blood. Trimming pared 0 bases from V and 1 base from J, leaving 16 bases between. The germline V gene has CDR1 GTSNPN and CDR2 SVGIG (reference sequence). The CDR3 runs to 16 residues. As for this clone: What it recognizes is unknown. Within the sample, other DNA sequences also encode this same CDR3.

Points from the study as a whole: Tofacitinib delivered significant drops in scalp clonality and in expanded CD8+ clones among the top 100. A single nonresponder leaves the baseline CD8+ expansion link to response uncertain.

Here the sequenced sample was CD8+ T cells sorted from blood, taken at approximately week 30, from a patient treated with tofacitinib. This clonotype was obtained from a human donor with alopecia areata. The chain is built from TRBV30 and TRBJ2-7; possibly TRBD1 for D (5 bases). This chain's CDR3 is CAWSVLRVEGSYEQYF. The CDR3 bases are TGTGCCTGGAGTGTCCTCAGGGTAGAAGGGTCCTACGAGCAGTACTTC.